The rows below give T cell receptor beta chains drawn from one sample of a study of T cells in Graves' hyperthyroidism and ophthalmopathy. TCRdb ran MiXCR on the multiplex PCR reads and lists one entry per CDR3 protein. The table shows under 400,000 distinct CDR3 sequences, with about a sixth occurring only once. The sequenced sample consisted of blood. These receptors were obtained from a woman aged 40 to 55 with Graves' ophthalmopathy. CDR3s include the opening cysteine and the closing phenylalanine or tryptophan. A D gene is named only where the DNA matches it firmly. Size is stated for part of the rows, as once, few or many counts, or as a class when the clone is expanded.

many	TRBV14	TRBJ2-4	.	TGTGCCAGCAGCCAAGTACCCAAAAACATTCAGTACTTC	CASSQVPKNIQYF
many	TRBV6-1	TRBJ1-5	.	TGTGCCAGCAGATCAGCTCACAATCAGCCCCAGCATTTT	CASRSAHNQPQHF
many	TRBV7-3	TRBJ2-2	.	TGTGCCAGCAGCTTAAGTAGGACCGGGGAGCTGTTTTTT	CASSLSRTGELFF
many	TRBV5-1	TRBJ2-2	.	TGCGCCAGCAGCTTGGGACGGGCCAGGGACAACACCGGGGAGCTGTTTTTT	CASSLGRARDNTGELFF
.	TRBV7-8	TRBJ2-5	TRBD2	TGTGCCAGCAGCGAAAGCGAGGGAAGCGGGGGGGCTATAGGACAAGAGACCCAGTACTTC	CASSESEGSGGAIGQETQYF
.	TRBV18	TRBJ1-1	.	TGTGCCAGCTCACAAGACAGGTCCACTGAAGCTTTCTTT	CASSQDRSTEAFF
many	TRBV28	TRBJ2-5	TRBD2	TGTGCCAGCAGTCCAGGACTAGCGGGAGAGACCCAGTACTTC	CASSPGLAGETQYF
.	TRBV6-1	TRBJ1-1	TRBD1	TGTGCCAGCAGGTCGGGACAGGGATCGAACACTGAAGCTTTCTTT	CASRSGQGSNTEAFF
many	TRBV5-1	TRBJ1-2	TRBD1	TGCGCCAGCAGCCCCATGCGCTTAAGACAGGGCGGCTATGGCTACACCTTC	CASSPMRLRQGGYGYTF
many	TRBV13	TRBJ2-5	TRBD2	TGTGCCAGCAGCGCCATCCGCGGGACTAGCGGGAGGATGGGCCTCCAAGAGACCCAGTACTTC	CASSAIRGTSGRMGLQETQYF
many	TRBV15	TRBJ1-1	.	TGTGCCACCAGCGGCGGAATATCGGTTACCACTGAAGCTTTCTTT	CATSGGISVTTEAFF
.	TRBV12-3/TRBV12-4	TRBJ2-5	TRBD1	TGTGCCAGCAGTTTTAGAAGGACAGGGGGCCAAGAGACCCAGTACTTC	CASSFRRTGGQETQYF
many	TRBV28	TRBJ1-1	.	TGTGCCAGCAGTTTACCCGGTAGGACGTCTGAAGCTTTCTTT	CASSLPGRTSEAFF
many	TRBV12-3/TRBV12-4	TRBJ1-5	.	TGTGCCAGCAGTTTAGGGTACAAGGAAAACGCGAACGGTGATAGCAATCAGCCCCAGCATTTT	CASSLGYKENANGDSNQPQHF
.	TRBV12-3/TRBV12-4	TRBJ1-2	TRBD1	TGTGCCAGCAAGTTGTCTACACAGGGGTTTGGCTACACCTTC	CASKLSTQGFGYTF
.	TRBV6-1	TRBJ1-1	TRBD1	TGTGCCAGGGACATGACAGGGAAGAACACTGAAGCTTTCTTT	CARDMTGKNTEAFF
many	TRBV5-1	TRBJ1-1	.	TGTGCCAGCAGCCTCGTCAGAGGGGGCACTGAAGCTTTCTTT	CASSLVRGGTEAFF
many	TRBV5-1	TRBJ1-2	.	TGCGCCAGCAGCTTGGAGGGGTTTGGCTACACCTTC	CASSLEGFGYTF
many	TRBV14	TRBJ1-1	.	TGTGCCAGCAGCCAAAGGGGGACTGAAGCTTTCTTT	CASSQRGTEAFF
many	TRBV29-1	TRBJ1-3	.	TGCAGCGTTGAAGGGATGACAGGACCGCTCTCTGGAAACACCATATATTTT	CSVEGMTGPLSGNTIYF
few	TRBV19	TRBJ1-5	.	TGTGCCAGTAGTATAGATCAAACCCTTTTTCAGCCCCAGCATTTT	CASSIDQTLFQPQHF
many	TRBV29-1	TRBJ1-3	TRBD1	TGCAGCGTTGAACGGGACAGTGGCCTCTCTGGAAACACCATATATTTT	CSVERDSGLSGNTIYF
many	TRBV27	TRBJ1-6	TRBD1	TGTGCCAGCAGTATGGGACAGGGGGCTGGGTCACCCCTCCACTTT	CASSMGQGAGSPLHF
many	TRBV7-8	TRBJ1-1	.	TGTGCCAGCAGGCAGGGATCGAGTGGGACTGAAGCTTTCTTT	CASRQGSSGTEAFF
many	TRBV28	TRBJ1-2	.	TGTGCCAGCAGTGAGCCCGACACTTACTATGGCTACACCTTC	CASSEPDTYYGYTF
.	TRBV27	TRBJ2-5	TRBD2	TGTGCCAGCGCCTTTTTTCGGGGGGAAGGCGTCGAGACCCAGTACTTC	CASAFFRGEGVETQYF
many	TRBV20-1	TRBJ2-7	.	TGCAGTGCTATTCGGGCGGGGACCCCATACGAGCAGTACTTC	CSAIRAGTPYEQYF
many	TRBV20-1	TRBJ1-2	.	TGCAGTGCTAGAGATGGCTCAGTAAACTATGGCTACACCTTC	CSARDGSVNYGYTF
.	TRBV14	TRBJ2-2	TRBD2	TGTGCCAGCAGCCCCTCAGGCCCGGGGGCTAGCGGGAGGCAGGACACCGGGGAGCTGTTTTTT	CASSPSGPGASGRQDTGELFF
many	TRBV7-2	TRBJ1-1	.	TGTGCCAGCAGCCCAGAGCGGGTCAGGTCCACTGAAGCTTTCTTT	CASSPERVRSTEAFF
many	TRBV28	TRBJ2-7	TRBD1	TGTGCCAGCAGTTTAGGTCGGGCAGGGGGCTACGAGCAGTACTTC	CASSLGRAGGYEQYF
.	TRBV18	TRBJ1-1	.	TGTGCCAGCTCACTCTCCCGGGGCAGTGGGACTGAAGCTTTCTTT	CASSLSRGSGTEAFF
.	TRBV2	TRBJ2-3	.	TGTGCCAGCAGTGAAGCTGGGGTTGGGGTAGATACGCAGTATTTT	CASSEAGVGVDTQYF
.	TRBV12-3/TRBV12-4	TRBJ2-2	TRBD2	TGTGCCAGCACACACGCGGGAGGGCCTACCGGGGAGCTGTTTTTT	CASTHAGGPTGELFF
many	TRBV30	TRBJ2-7	.	TGTGCCTGGAGTGTACTCTGGGCGGACGAGCAGTACTTC	CAWSVLWADEQYF
many	TRBV6-2/TRBV6-3	TRBJ2-7	TRBD1	TGTGCCAGCAGTTACCCGGGGACAGGGGCGAACGAGCAGTACTTC	CASSYPGTGANEQYF
few	TRBV7-6	TRBJ2-2	TRBD2	TGTGCCAGCAGCTTAGAGGCTAGCGGGAGACCCACCGGGGAGCTGTTTTTT	CASSLEASGRPTGELFF
.	TRBV2	TRBJ1-2	TRBD1	TGTGCCAGCAGCCCGGGACAGGAGGTCTATGGCTACACCTTC	CASSPGQEVYGYTF
few	TRBV12-3/TRBV12-4	TRBJ1-2	TRBD1	TGTGCCAGCAGCATAGCGGGACAGGCCTATGGCTACACCTTC	CASSIAGQAYGYTF
many	TRBV6-1	TRBJ1-3	.	TGTGCCAGCAGGGAGGCAGGGTCTGGAAACACCATATATTTT	CASREAGSGNTIYF
few	TRBV11-2	TRBJ2-6	.	TGTGCCAGCAGCCGAGACAGTCCTGGCTCTGGGGCCAACGTCCTGACTTTC	CASSRDSPGSGANVLTF
many	TRBV19	TRBJ2-2	TRBD1	TGTGCCAGTAGTTCAAAACTCCCGACAGGGCTTAAAGGTGGCACCGGGGAGCTGTTTTTT	CASSSKLPTGLKGGTGELFF
once	TRBV10-3	TRBJ1-5	.	TGTGCCATCAGTGAGGGAAATAGGGGCCAGCCCCAGCATTTT	CAISEGNRGQPQHF
many	TRBV11-2	TRBJ2-7	TRBD2	TGTGCCAGCAGCTTAAGCAGCGGGAGGAGCTACGAGCAGTACTTC	CASSLSSGRSYEQYF
many	TRBV20-1	TRBJ2-7	TRBD1	TGCAGTGCCAGCCGGGACAGGGGGCTACACGAGCAGTACTTC	CSASRDRGLHEQYF
.	TRBV14	TRBJ2-7	.	TGTGCCAGCAGCCAACTAGCCGGAAGCTCCTACGAGCAGTACTTC	CASSQLAGSSYEQYF
.	TRBV20-1	TRBJ1-5	.	TGCAGTGCTAGAGACGGAGCAGCCCGAGGGAATCAGCCCCAGCATTTT	CSARDGAARGNQPQHF
many	TRBV28	TRBJ2-7	.	TGTGCCAGCCTCGTCCGATTCCCCTACGAGCAGTACTTC	CASLVRFPYEQYF
many	TRBV20-1	TRBJ2-5	.	TGCAGTGCTAGAGTTGGAGAGACCCAGTACTTC	CSARVGETQYF
many	TRBV29-1	TRBJ2-2	TRBD2	TGCAGCGTTCGAGCGGGGGACACGAACACCGGGGAGCTGTTTTTT	CSVRAGDTNTGELFF
many	TRBV28	TRBJ2-7	.	TGTGCCAGCAGTCCTAGCTCCCTTTACGAGCAGTACTTC	CASSPSSLYEQYF
many	TRBV18	TRBJ1-6	.	TGTGCCAGCTCACCGGCAGCGAGCTCCTATAATTCACCCCTCCACTTT	CASSPAASSYNSPLHF
few	TRBV24-1	TRBJ2-2	TRBD2	TGTGCCACCAGTGATCGGGGGGACACCGGGGAGCTGTTTTTT	CATSDRGDTGELFF
.	TRBV12-3/TRBV12-4	TRBJ1-5	.	TGTGCCAGCAGTTTTTTCGCCAGGGACGATCAGCCCCAGCATTTT	CASSFFARDDQPQHF
many	TRBV20-1	TRBJ2-5	.	TGCAGTGGGGGAGTCCAAGAGACCCAGTACTTC	CSGGVQETQYF